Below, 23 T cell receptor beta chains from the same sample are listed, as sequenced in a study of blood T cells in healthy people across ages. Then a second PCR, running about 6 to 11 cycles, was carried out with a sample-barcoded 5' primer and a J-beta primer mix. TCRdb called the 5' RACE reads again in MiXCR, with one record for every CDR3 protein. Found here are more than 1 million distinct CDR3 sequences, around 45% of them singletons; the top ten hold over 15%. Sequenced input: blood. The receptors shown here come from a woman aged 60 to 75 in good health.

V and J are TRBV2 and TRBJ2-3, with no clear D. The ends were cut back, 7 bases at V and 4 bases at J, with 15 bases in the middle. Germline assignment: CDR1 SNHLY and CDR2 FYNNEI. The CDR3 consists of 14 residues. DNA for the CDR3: TGTGCCAGCAAGTTTCGAGACCTCCCAGATACGCAGTATTTT. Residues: CASKFRDLPDTQYF.

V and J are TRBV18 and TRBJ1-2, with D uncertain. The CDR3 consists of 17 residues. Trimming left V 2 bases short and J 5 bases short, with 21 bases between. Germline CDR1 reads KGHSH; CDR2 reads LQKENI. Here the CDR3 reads CASSPVKFQPSGYGYTF. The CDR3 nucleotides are TGTGCCAGCTCACCAGTGAAGTTTCAGCCCTCTGGGTATGGCTACACCTTC.

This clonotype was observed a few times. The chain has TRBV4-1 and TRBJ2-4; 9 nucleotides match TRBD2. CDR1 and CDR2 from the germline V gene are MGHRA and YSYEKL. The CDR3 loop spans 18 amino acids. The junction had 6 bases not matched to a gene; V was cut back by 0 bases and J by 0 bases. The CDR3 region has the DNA TGCGCCAGCAGCCAAGACCCGGGACTAGCAGGAGCCAAAAACATTCAGTACTTC. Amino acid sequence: CASSQDPGLAGAKNIQYF.

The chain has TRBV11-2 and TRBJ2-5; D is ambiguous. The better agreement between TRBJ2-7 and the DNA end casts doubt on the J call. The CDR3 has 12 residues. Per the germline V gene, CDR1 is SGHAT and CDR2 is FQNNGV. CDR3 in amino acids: CASRARVDEQYF. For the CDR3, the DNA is TGTGCCAGCAGGGCACGGGTGGACGAGCAGTACTTC.

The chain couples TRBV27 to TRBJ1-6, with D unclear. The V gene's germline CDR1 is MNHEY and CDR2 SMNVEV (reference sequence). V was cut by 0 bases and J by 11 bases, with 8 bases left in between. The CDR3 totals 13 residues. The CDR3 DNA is TGTGCCAGCAGTTTATCATCTTCGGCACCCCTCCACTTT. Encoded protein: CASSLSSSAPLHF.

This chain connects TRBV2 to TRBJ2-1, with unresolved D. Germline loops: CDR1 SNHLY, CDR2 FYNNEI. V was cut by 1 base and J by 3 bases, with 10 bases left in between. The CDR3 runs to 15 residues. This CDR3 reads CASSEGWSDYNEQFF. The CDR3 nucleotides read TGTGCCAGCAGTGAAGGTTGGAGCGACTACAATGAGCAGTTCTTC. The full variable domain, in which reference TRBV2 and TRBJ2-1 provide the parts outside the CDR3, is EPEVTQTPSHQVTQMGQEVILRCVPISNHLYFYWYRQILGQKVEFLVSFYNNEISEKSEIFDDQFSVERPDGSNFTLKIRSTKLEDSAMYFCASSEGWSDYNEQFFGPGTRLTVL.

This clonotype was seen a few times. DNA of the CDR3: TGTGCCAGCGGGAGACAGGTCTATGGCTACACCTTC. Translated: CASGRQVYGYTF. V is TRBV9 and J is TRBJ1-2, with D tentatively TRBD1 (6 bases). The CDR3 runs to 12 residues. Trimming pared 7 bases from V and 4 bases from J, leaving 11 bases between. Germline CDR1 SGDLS, CDR2 YYNGEE.

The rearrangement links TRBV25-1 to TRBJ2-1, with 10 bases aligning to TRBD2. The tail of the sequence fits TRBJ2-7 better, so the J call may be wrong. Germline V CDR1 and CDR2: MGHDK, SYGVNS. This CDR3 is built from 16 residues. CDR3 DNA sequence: TGTGCCAGCAGTGAGACGCTAGCGGGAGACAGGCGTGAGCAGTACTTC. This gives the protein CASSETLAGDRREQYF.

CDR3 DNA sequence: TGCAGCCCAAACCCCCTGACTAGCGGGCCTACCAATGAGCAGTTCTTC. Translated: CSPNPLTSGPTNEQFF. The J gene is TRBJ2-1, the V gene TRBV29-1, with TRBD2 matching over 10 bases. V lost 8 bases and J lost 6; bases outside the gene matches: 16. The CDR3 is made up of 16 amino acids. In germline, CDR1 is SQVTM, CDR2 ANQGSEA.

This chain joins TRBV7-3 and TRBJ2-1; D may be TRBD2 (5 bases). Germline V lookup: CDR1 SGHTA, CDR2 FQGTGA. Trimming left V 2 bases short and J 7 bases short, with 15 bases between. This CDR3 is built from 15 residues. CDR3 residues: CASSLEGVSWNEQFF. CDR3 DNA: TGTGCCAGCAGCTTAGAGGGAGTGTCTTGGAATGAGCAGTTCTTC.

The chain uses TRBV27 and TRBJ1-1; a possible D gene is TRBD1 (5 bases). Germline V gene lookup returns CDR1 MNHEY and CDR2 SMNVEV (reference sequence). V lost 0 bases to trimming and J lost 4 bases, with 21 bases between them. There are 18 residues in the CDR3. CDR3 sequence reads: CASSLSSRGRGGVTEAFF. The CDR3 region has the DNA TGTGCCAGCAGTTTATCCTCCCGTGGAAGGGGTGGAGTCACTGAAGCTTTCTTT.

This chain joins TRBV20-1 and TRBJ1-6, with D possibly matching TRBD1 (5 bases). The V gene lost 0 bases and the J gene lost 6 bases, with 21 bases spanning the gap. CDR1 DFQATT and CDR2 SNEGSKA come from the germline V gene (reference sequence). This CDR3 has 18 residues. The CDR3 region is CSARDGRRGSGANSPLHF. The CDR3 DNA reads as TGCAGTGCTAGAGATGGGCGTCGGGGCAGCGGGGCTAATTCACCCCTCCACTTT.

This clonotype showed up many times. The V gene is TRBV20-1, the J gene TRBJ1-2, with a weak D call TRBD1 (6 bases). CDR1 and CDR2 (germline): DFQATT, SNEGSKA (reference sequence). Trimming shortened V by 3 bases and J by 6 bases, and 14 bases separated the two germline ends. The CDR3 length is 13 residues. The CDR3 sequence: CSARRDTGNGYTF. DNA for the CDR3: TGCAGTGCTAGGCGCGACACAGGGAATGGCTACACCTTC.

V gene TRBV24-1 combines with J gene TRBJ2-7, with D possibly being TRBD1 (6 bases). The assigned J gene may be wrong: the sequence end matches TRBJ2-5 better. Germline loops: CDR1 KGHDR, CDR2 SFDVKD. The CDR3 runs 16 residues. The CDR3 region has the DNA TGTGCCACCAGTGATGCACAGGGTGGGGGCAAAGAGACCCAGTACTTC. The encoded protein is CATSDAQGGGKETQYF.

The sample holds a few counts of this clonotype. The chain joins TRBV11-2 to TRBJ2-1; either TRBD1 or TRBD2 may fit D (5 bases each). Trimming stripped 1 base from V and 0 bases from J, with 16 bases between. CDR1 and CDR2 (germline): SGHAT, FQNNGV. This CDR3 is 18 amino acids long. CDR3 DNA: TGTGCCAGCAGCTTAGTCTGGGACGTCGAAAGCTCCTACAATGAGCAGTTCTTC. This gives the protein CASSLVWDVESSYNEQFF.

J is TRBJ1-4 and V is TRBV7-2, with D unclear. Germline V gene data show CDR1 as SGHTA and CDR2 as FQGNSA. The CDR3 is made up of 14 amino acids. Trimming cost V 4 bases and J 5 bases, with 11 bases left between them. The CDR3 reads CASSSGTSNEKLFF. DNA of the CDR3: TGTGCCAGCAGCTCAGGCACCTCAAATGAAAAACTGTTTTTT.

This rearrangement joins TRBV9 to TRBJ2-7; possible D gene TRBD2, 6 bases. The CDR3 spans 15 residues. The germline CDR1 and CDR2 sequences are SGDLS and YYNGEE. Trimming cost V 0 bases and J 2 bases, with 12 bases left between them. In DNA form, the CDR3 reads TGTGCCAGCAGCGTAGGTGGTAGCGGTGCCTACGAGCAGTACTTC. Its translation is CASSVGGSGAYEQYF.

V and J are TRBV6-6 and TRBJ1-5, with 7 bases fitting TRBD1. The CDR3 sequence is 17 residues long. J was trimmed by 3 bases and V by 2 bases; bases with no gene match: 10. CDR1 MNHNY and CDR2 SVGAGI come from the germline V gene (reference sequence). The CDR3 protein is CASSYKTGWEYNQPQHF. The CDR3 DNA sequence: TGTGCCAGCAGTTACAAGACAGGGTGGGAGTACAATCAGCCCCAGCATTTT.

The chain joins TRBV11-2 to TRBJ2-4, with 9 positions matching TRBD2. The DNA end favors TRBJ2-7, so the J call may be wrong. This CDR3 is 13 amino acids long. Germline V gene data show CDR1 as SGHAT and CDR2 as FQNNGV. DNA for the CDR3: TGTGCCAGCAGCTTACCTAGCGGGGTCGAGCAGTACTTC. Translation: CASSLPSGVEQYF.

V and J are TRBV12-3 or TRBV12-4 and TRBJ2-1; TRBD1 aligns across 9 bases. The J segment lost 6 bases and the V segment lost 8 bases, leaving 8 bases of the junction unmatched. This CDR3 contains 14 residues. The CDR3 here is CASCWGGQGNEQFF. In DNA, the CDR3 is TGTGCCAGCTGTTGGGGGGGACAGGGCAATGAGCAGTTCTTC.

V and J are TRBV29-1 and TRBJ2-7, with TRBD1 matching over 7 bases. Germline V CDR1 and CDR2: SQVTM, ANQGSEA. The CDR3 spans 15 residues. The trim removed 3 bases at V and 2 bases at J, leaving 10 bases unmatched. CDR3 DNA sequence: TGCAGCGTTGAGACCGCCGGGACAGCGCCCTACGAGCAGTACTTC. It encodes CSVETAGTAPYEQYF.

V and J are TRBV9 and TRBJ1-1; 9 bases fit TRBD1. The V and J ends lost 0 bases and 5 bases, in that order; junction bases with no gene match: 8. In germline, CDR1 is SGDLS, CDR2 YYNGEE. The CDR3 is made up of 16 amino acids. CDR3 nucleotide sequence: TGTGCCAGCAGCGTAGGGGGACAGGGAAGGTTAACTGAAGCTTTCTTT. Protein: CASSVGGQGRLTEAFF.

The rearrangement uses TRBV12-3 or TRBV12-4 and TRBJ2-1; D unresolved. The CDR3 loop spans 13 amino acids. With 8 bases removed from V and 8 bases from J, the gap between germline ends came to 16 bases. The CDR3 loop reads CASAFSRQDEQFF. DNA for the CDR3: TGTGCCAGCGCCTTCTCCAGGCAGGATGAGCAGTTCTTC.